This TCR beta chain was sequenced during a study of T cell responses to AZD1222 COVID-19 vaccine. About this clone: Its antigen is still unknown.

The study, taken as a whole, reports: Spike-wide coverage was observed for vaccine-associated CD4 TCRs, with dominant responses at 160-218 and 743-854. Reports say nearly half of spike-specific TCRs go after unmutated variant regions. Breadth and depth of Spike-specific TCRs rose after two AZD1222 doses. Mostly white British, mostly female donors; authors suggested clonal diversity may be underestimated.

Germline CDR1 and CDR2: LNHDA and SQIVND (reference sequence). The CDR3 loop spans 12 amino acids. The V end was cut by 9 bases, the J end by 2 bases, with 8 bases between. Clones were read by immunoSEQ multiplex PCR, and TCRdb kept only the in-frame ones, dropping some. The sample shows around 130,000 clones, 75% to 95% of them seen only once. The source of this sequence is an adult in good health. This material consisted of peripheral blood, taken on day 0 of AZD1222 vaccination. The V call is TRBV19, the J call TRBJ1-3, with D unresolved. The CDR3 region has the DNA TGTGCCAGGACCTTGGCTGGAAACACCATATATTTT. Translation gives CARTLAGNTIYF.